This TCR beta chain emerged from a study of spatial heterogeneity in lung cancer. Time point described: sample taken at primary tumor resection. Tumor, nontumor lung or frozen PBMC supplied whole RNA, sequenced without sorting. Each CDR3 protein is one row after TCRdb ran MiXCR on the 5' RACE reads. The data contain some 7,000 distinct CDR3 sequences, approximately 6.8% of them seen just once; the ten biggest clones take up over 75%. There are 14 residues in the CDR3. In germline, CDR1 is LNHDA, CDR2 SQIVND (reference sequence). The V gene lost 2 bases and the J gene lost 2 bases, with 9 bases spanning the gap. This clonotype was recorded once. This beta chain is a stray read from a library made for alpha chains; its abundance is not meaningful.

The clonotype comes from a male donor with early-stage non-small cell lung cancer. The chain joins TRBV19 to TRBJ2-5; tentative D call: TRBD2 (6 bases). This material consisted of PBMCs, taken at surgery. The CDR3 DNA reads as TGTGCCAGTAGTATATCGGGGGTACAAGAGACCCAGTACTTC. Translated, it gives CASSISGVQETQYF.